This entry concerns a single T cell receptor beta chain. This sample was taken from a study of blood T cell repertoires in COVID-19. On the study more broadly: The samples span acute and convalescent COVID-19 from the United States, Italy and Spain. The cDNA or gDNA used as material had been derived from T cells, B-cell-depleted T cells, or PBMCs.

CDR1 MGHRA and CDR2 YSYEKL come from the germline V gene. Trimming cost V 1 base and J 8 bases, with 15 bases left between them. This CDR3 region has 16 residues. In the study's own analysis: Amplification of reference gene primers was used by the study to estimate nucleated cell counts. Only in-frame clones appear in the TCRdb table, and some are missing; sequencing was by immunoSEQ multiplex PCR. D and trimming were read from the DNA, whereas the V and J calls and clone size are those reported in that table. This sample yields about 130,000 clones, of which 75% to 90% are seen a single time; about 16% belongs to the top ten.

This TCR was sampled from a woman aged 45-65 years who had recovered from COVID-19. Material: peripheral blood. V gene TRBV4-1 combines with J gene TRBJ1-6, with D unclear. CDR3 nucleotides: TGCGCCAGCAGCCAAGGCCCGGGGAGGAAGGATTCACCCCTCCACTTT. Its protein is CASSQGPGRKDSPLHF.